The next 17 T cell receptor beta chains were all read from a single sample in a study of response to subunit inactivated influenza vaccine. TCRdb reprocessed the RT-PCR reads with MiXCR, giving one entry per CDR3 protein. Of about 570,000 distinct CDR3 sequences in the sample, about 11% were seen once. The same specimen was also included in a second study, on T cells expressing NK-cell markers. That work contributes: As the method of synthesis, 5'RACE template switching with UMIs yielded TCR beta cDNA.

The sample in question was PBMCs from blood, obtained on the day of vaccination. All receptors derive from a man aged 50 to 60 who received an inactivated influenza vaccine.

This clonotype showed up just a few times. The chain recombines TRBV5-1 with TRBJ2-4, with TRBD2 matching 9 bases. Trimming removed 2 bases from V and 1 base from J; junction bases left unmatched: 4. The CDR3 has 16 amino acids. Germline CDR1 is SGHRS and CDR2 is YFSETQ. CDR3 DNA: TGCGCCAGCAGCTTATTAGCGGGAGTGGCCAAAAACATTCAGTACTTC. It yields the protein CASSLLAGVAKNIQYF.

This clonotype was recorded a few times. The genes are TRBV12-3 or TRBV12-4 and TRBJ2-6; tentatively, D is TRBD2 (7 bases). The CDR3 runs 16 residues. V lost 5 bases, J lost 3 bases, and 14 bases lay in between. This CDR3 reads CASSPRGASGANVLTF. The DNA of the CDR3 is TGTGCCAGCAGTCCACGGGGGGCGAGTGGGGCCAACGTCCTGACTTTC.

This clonotype showed up just a few times. The chain is built from TRBV5-1 and TRBJ2-1, with D possibly matching TRBD2 (5 bases). The CDR3 is made up of 13 amino acids. Trimming removed 4 bases from V and 7 bases from J, with 12 bases in between. The germline CDR1 and CDR2 sequences are SGHRS and YFSETQ. This CDR3 reads CASSNPRGNEQFF. The CDR3 region has the DNA TGCGCCAGCAGCAACCCAAGAGGGAATGAGCAGTTCTTC.

The chain employs TRBV4-1 and TRBJ2-1; D might be TRBD2 (6 bases). Germline V gives CDR1 MGHRA, CDR2 YSYEKL. The germline V and J ends were trimmed by 1 base and 5 bases, with 9 bases remaining between them. CDR3 size: 14 residues. This chain's CDR3 is CASSQGLGNNEQFF. CDR3 DNA: TGCGCCAGCAGCCAAGGACTAGGAAACAATGAGCAGTTCTTC.

The gene calls are TRBV10-3 and TRBJ2-3; TRBD1 agrees at 9 bases. CDR1 and CDR2 from the germline V gene are ENHRY and SYGVKD. The CDR3 sequence is 15 residues long. Trimming took 3 bases from V and 5 from J; bases not matched to a gene: 6. The CDR3 is CAISDPGQGRDTQYF. As DNA, the CDR3 is TGTGCCATCAGTGATCCGGGACAGGGTCGAGATACGCAGTATTTT.

In this sample, this clonotype turned up a few times. The V gene is TRBV10-3, the J gene TRBJ1-5; D is unresolved. The germline CDR1 and CDR2 sequences are ENHRY and SYGVKD. The ends were cut back, 4 bases at V and 5 bases at J, with 12 bases in the middle. The CDR3 is 14 residues long. This CDR3 is CAISAPGVDQPQHF. CDR3 nucleotides: TGTGCCATCAGTGCCCCAGGTGTCGATCAGCCCCAGCATTTT.

The gene calls are TRBV27 and TRBJ1-1; 9 nucleotides match TRBD1. CDR3 length equals 14 residues. Trimming cost V 4 bases and J 4 bases; bases outside gene matches: 4. Looked up from germline, CDR1 is MNHEY and CDR2 is SMNVEV (reference sequence). The CDR3 bases are TGTGCCAGCAGTTGGGGACAGGGAGGCACTGAAGCTTTCTTT. Translation gives CASSWGQGGTEAFF.

This clonotype has a handful of counts. The chain is built from TRBV6-1 and TRBJ1-3; D is undetermined. V was trimmed by 6 bases and J by 3 bases, leaving 6 bases between them. CDR3 size: 12 residues. Germline V gene sequence: CDR1 MNHNS, CDR2 SASEGT. CDR3 residues: CASRADGNTIYF. CDR3 coding DNA: TGTGCCAGCAGAGCGGATGGAAACACCATATATTTT.

The rearrangement links TRBV5-1 to TRBJ2-2; 9 nucleotides agree with TRBD2. V lost 1 base and J lost 7; bases outside the gene matches: 5. This CDR3 has 15 residues. Germline loops: CDR1 SGHRS, CDR2 YFSETQ. For the CDR3, the DNA is TGCGCCAGCAGCTTGAGCGGGAGGCAGGTCGGGGAGCTGTTTTTT. This codes for CASSLSGRQVGELFF.

The V and J genes are TRBV27 and TRBJ2-5; 7 bases are shared with TRBD2. V shed 5 bases, J shed 6 bases, and the junction held 9 bases outside the gene matches. Germline CDR1 MNHEY, CDR2 SMNVEV (reference sequence). The CDR3 consists of 14 residues. DNA of the CDR3: TGTGCCAGCAGTCCCCTTGGGGGGGTAAAGACCCAGTACTTC. This codes for CASSPLGGVKTQYF.

J is TRBJ2-1 and V is TRBV9; no definite D call. The CDR3 has 14 amino acids. With 4 bases removed from V and 5 bases from J, the gap between germline ends came to 13 bases. Germline assignment: CDR1 SGDLS and CDR2 YYNGEE. In DNA form, the CDR3 reads TGTGCCAGCAGCCCACGAATCGGCCACAATGAGCAGTTCTTC. Its translation is CASSPRIGHNEQFF.

This clonotype was seen ten or more times. The rearrangement links TRBV28 to TRBJ2-1, with 8 positions matching TRBD1. V was clipped by 5 bases and J by 8 bases; unmatched bases: 14. Germline lookup yields CDR1 MDHEN and CDR2 SYDVKM. The CDR3 covers 16 residues. The CDR3, as DNA: TGTGCCAGCAGTGTCGAGGACAGGGACAAGGTCGATGAGCAGTTCTTC. As protein: CASSVEDRDKVDEQFF.

The chain links TRBV5-1 to TRBJ2-7; 8 bases align to TRBD1. V lost 4 bases, J lost 9 bases, and 18 bases stayed unmatched. CDR3 size: 16 residues. From germline, CDR1 is SGHRS and CDR2 YFSETQ. CDR3 coding DNA: TGCGCCAGCAGCGTAGGGACAGGCTCCAACCCGACCGGGCAGTACTTC. Translation gives CASSVGTGSNPTGQYF.

V usage is TRBV7-9 and J usage is TRBJ1-2, with D hard to call. Trimming took off 5 bases at V and 7 bases at J, with 17 bases between the two ends. Per germline, CDR1 SEHNR and CDR2 FQNEAQ (reference sequence). This CDR3 has 14 amino acids. CDR3: CASSPQMGVSGYTF. CDR3 nucleotides: TGTGCCAGCAGCCCCCAAATGGGAGTGAGTGGCTACACCTTC.

Ten or more counts support this clonotype. The V call is TRBV20-1, the J call TRBJ2-1; 7 nucleotides line up with TRBD2. The V gene end was trimmed by 4 bases and the J gene end by 3 bases; junction bases not matched to a gene: 6. Germline CDR1 reads DFQATT; CDR2 reads SNEGSKA (reference sequence). The CDR3 consists of 14 residues. CDR3 residues: CSATLAGNYNEQFF. CDR3 sequence (DNA): TGCAGTGCTACCTTAGCGGGTAACTACAATGAGCAGTTCTTC.

This clonotype came up a few times. V is TRBV7-8 and J is TRBJ2-7; unclear D gene. CDR1 is SGHVS, CDR2 FQNEAQ, per germline. V was trimmed by 1 base and J by 4 bases, leaving 17 bases between them. The CDR3 runs to 16 residues. This chain's CDR3 is CASSLGPARSPYEQYF. The CDR3 region has the DNA TGTGCCAGCAGCTTAGGCCCAGCCAGATCCCCTTACGAGCAGTACTTC.

This clonotype was recorded at least ten times. This sequence joins TRBV7-2 and TRBJ2-2; D perhaps matches TRBD1 (5 bases). Trimming took 7 bases from V and 5 from J, leaving 11 bases between them. CDR1 SGHTA and CDR2 FQGNSA come from the germline V gene. The CDR3 totals 13 residues. The CDR3 here is CASTNDRTGELFF. CDR3 DNA sequence: TGTGCCAGCACTAATGACAGAACCGGGGAGCTGTTTTTT.